These 25 T cell receptor beta chains share one sample of origin, sequenced in a study of T-cell reconstitution after alpha-beta-depleted transplantation in children. Researchers prepared the TCRbeta library using unique molecular identifiers, the study reports. TCRdb passed the PCR reads through MiXCR, listing each CDR3 protein once. The sample has about 980,000 distinct CDR3 sequences; under 30% are singletons. Sequenced material: PBMCs, mostly from graft donor cells, taken 360 days after TCRalphabeta/CD19-depleted stem cell transplant. The receptors come from a boy younger than two who had a stem cell transplant for SCID, so the T cells may come from the graft donor.

This clonotype occurred a few times. This sequence joins TRBV6-5 and TRBJ1-2; TRBD1 is a possible D gene (6 bases). CDR3 length: 15 residues. Germline loops: CDR1 MNHEY, CDR2 SVGAGI. Trimming pared 6 bases from V and 4 bases from J, leaving 18 bases between. The CDR3 nucleotides read TGTGCCAGCAGATTAACGCCCAGGGGAAGCTATGGCTACACCTTC. This gives the protein CASRLTPRGSYGYTF.

This clonotype was counted a single time. This chain links TRBV5-5 with TRBJ2-7; weak D call: TRBD1 (6 bases). Per the germline V gene, CDR1 is SGHKS and CDR2 is YYEKEE (reference sequence). This CDR3 comprises 15 residues. V dropped 3 bases and J dropped 2 bases, with 15 bases sitting between them. The CDR3 region is CASSSLGGDPYEQYF. The CDR3 DNA reads TGTGCCAGCAGCTCCTTAGGGGGAGATCCCTACGAGCAGTACTTC.

Note on this clonotype: One end of the junction varies from germline; a read error may be responsible. The chain joins TRBV12-3 or TRBV12-4 to TRBJ2-5, with 10 bases that match TRBD2. There are 19 residues in the CDR3. The CDR3 bases are TGTGCCATCAGTTATGGGCTGGGGGCTAGCGGGGGCGCTGGGGTGACCCAGTACTTC. Encoded protein: CAISYGLGASGGAGVTQYF.

This chain links TRBV25-1 with TRBJ2-7; TRBD1 might be the D (6 bases). CDR3 size: 13 residues. The V gene lost 4 bases and the J gene lost 5 bases, with 12 bases spanning the gap. Germline V gene sequence: CDR1 MGHDK, CDR2 SYGVNS. CDR3 in amino acids: CASSVTGLDEQYF. CDR3 nucleotides: TGTGCCAGCAGTGTTACAGGGCTCGACGAGCAGTACTTC.

The chain links TRBV5-6 to TRBJ1-5; tentatively, D is TRBD1 (5 bases). Per the germline V gene, CDR1 is SGHDT and CDR2 is YYEEEE. The V end was cut by 4 bases, the J end by 1 base, with 12 bases between. This CDR3 is 15 amino acids long. Here the CDR3 DNA reads TGTGCCAGCAGCGAAACAGGAGGCAGCAATCAGCCCCAGCATTTT. Protein sequence: CASSETGGSNQPQHF.

The chain couples TRBV6-1 to TRBJ1-1, with 7 nucleotides matching TRBD1. Per the germline V gene, CDR1 is MNHNS and CDR2 is SASEGT. The CDR3 runs to 16 residues. The V gene end was trimmed by 4 bases and the J gene end by 4 bases; junction bases not matched to a gene: 12. CDR3 sequence: CASSAGTVTRGTEAFF. The CDR3 bases are TGTGCCAGCAGTGCTGGGACAGTTACTAGGGGCACTGAAGCTTTCTTT.

The chain has TRBV7-2 and TRBJ1-2; D might be TRBD1 (6 bases). CDR3 length equals 13 residues. Trimming pared 3 bases from V and 4 bases from J, leaving 9 bases between. Germline V lookup: CDR1 SGHTA, CDR2 FQGNSA. For the CDR3, the DNA is TGTGCCAGCAGCTTGCGGGGGCCCTATGGCTACACCTTC. Amino acids: CASSLRGPYGYTF.

The gene calls are TRBV20-1 and TRBJ2-5, with 12 bases that match TRBD2. Germline CDR1 reads DFQATT; CDR2 reads SNEGSKA (reference sequence). V shed 5 bases and J 0 bases; nucleotides not matched to a gene: 10. CDR3 length: 17 amino acids. The CDR3 coding sequence is TGCAGTGCTTCGCGACTAGCGGGGGCCGCGTACCAAGAGACCCAGTACTTC. It encodes CSASRLAGAAYQETQYF.

Only one count was recorded for this clonotype. The chain has TRBV24-1 and TRBJ2-1; 8 nucleotides match TRBD1. This CDR3 has 13 amino acids. V shed 6 bases and J 10 bases; nucleotides not matched to a gene: 7. Germline V gene data show CDR1 as KGHDR and CDR2 as SFDVKD. The CDR3 protein is CATSTGRGREQFF. The CDR3 nucleotides are TGTGCCACCAGTACCGGCAGGGGGCGCGAGCAGTTCTTC.

This chain joins TRBV6-5 and TRBJ1-2; D gene uncertain. The CDR3 extends over 16 amino acids. Trimming took off 1 base at V and 2 bases at J, with 14 bases between the two ends. Germline loops: CDR1 MNHEY, CDR2 SVGAGI. DNA of the CDR3: TGTGCCAGCAGTTACTGGCGTCGGGGTGGGAACTATGGCTACACCTTC. This translates into CASSYWRRGGNYGYTF.

V usage is TRBV27 and J usage is TRBJ2-3; 13 nucleotides line up with TRBD2. V trimming: 5 bases; J trimming: 2 bases; junction bases outside the gene matches: 1. The germline V gene has CDR1 MNHEY and CDR2 SMNVEV (reference sequence). CDR3 length: 15 residues. CDR3 amino acids: CASSGTSGDTDTQYF. The CDR3 coding sequence is TGTGCCAGCAGTGGGACTAGCGGGGACACAGATACGCAGTATTTT.

This sequence joins TRBV6-1 and TRBJ1-2; D is unresolved. The CDR3 sequence is 15 residues long. The germline CDR1 and CDR2 sequences are MNHNS and SASEGT. Trimming took off 2 bases at V and 4 bases at J, with 14 bases between the two ends. CDR3 residues: CASSEPLRVIYGYTF. The CDR3 DNA follows: TGTGCCAGCAGTGAACCCCTGAGGGTGATCTATGGCTACACCTTC.

This chain uses TRBV20-1 with TRBJ1-5, with 7 nucleotides matching TRBD1. The CDR3 length is 18 residues. CDR1 is DFQATT, CDR2 SNEGSKA, per germline (reference sequence). Trimming removed 0 bases from V and 0 bases from J; junction bases left unmatched: 11. CDR3: CSARDLDRVEYSNQPQHF. The CDR3 DNA sequence: TGCAGTGCTAGAGATTTAGACAGGGTCGAGTATAGCAATCAGCCCCAGCATTTT.

The V call is TRBV7-9, the J call TRBJ2-5; D is possibly TRBD1 (5 bases). Trimming removed 10 bases from V and 2 bases from J, with 23 bases in between. The CDR3 contains 16 residues. Per germline, CDR1 SEHNR and CDR2 FQNEAQ (reference sequence). The CDR3 spells CATLRTTQGRQETQYF. For the CDR3, the DNA is TGTGCCACCCTTCGAACAACTCAGGGTCGTCAAGAGACCCAGTACTTC.

This clonotype was seen many times. This chain joins TRBV6-1 and TRBJ2-4; D perhaps matches TRBD2 (5 bases). Germline V gene sequence: CDR1 MNHNS, CDR2 SASEGT. The CDR3 totals 13 residues. Between the trimmed V and J ends, which lost 10 bases and 0 bases, there was a span of 10 bases. The CDR3 sequence is CATRRLAKNIQYF. CDR3 nucleotide sequence: TGTGCCACCCGGAGGTTAGCCAAAAACATTCAGTACTTC.

The V gene is TRBV20-1, the J gene TRBJ2-3; no firm D call. CDR1 and CDR2 from the germline V gene are DFQATT and SNEGSKA (reference sequence). Trimming took 3 bases from V and 1 from J, leaving 8 bases between them. The CDR3 has 13 amino acids. The CDR3 region has the DNA TGCAGTGCTAGGGGCATGGGCACAGATACGCAGTATTTT. Protein: CSARGMGTDTQYF.

V usage is TRBV29-1 and J usage is TRBJ1-1, with a tentative D call TRBD1 (6 bases). This CDR3 has 13 amino acids. Trimming shortened V by 6 bases and J by 4 bases, and 15 bases separated the two germline ends. Germline V gene data show CDR1 as SQVTM and CDR2 as ANQGSEA. The CDR3 DNA reads as TGCAGCGTCTCGGACCGCAGGGGCACTGAAGCTTTCTTT. Translated: CSVSDRRGTEAFF.

The chain carries TRBV2 and TRBJ2-6; TRBD1 agrees at 7 bases. The J segment lost 2 bases and the V segment lost 3 bases, leaving 4 bases of the junction unmatched. Germline V gene data show CDR1 as SNHLY and CDR2 as FYNNEI. This CDR3 has 16 amino acids. The CDR3 nucleotides are TGTGCCAGCAGTGATCTCACAGGGGCTGGGGCCAACGTCCTGACTTTC. Residues: CASSDLTGAGANVLTF. Looking up the rest from reference TRBV2 and TRBJ2-6 gives the full variable domain: EPEVTQTPSHQVTQMGQEVILRCVPISNHLYFYWYRQILGQKVEFLVSFYNNEISEKSEIFDDQFSVERPDGSNFTLKIRSTKLEDSAMYFCASSDLTGAGANVLTFGAGSRLTVL.

The V gene is TRBV28, the J gene TRBJ2-3; 8 bases are shared with TRBD2. Germline loops: CDR1 MDHEN, CDR2 SYDVKM. This CDR3 contains 16 residues. V dropped 6 bases and J dropped 2; count of bases not matched to a gene: 10. CDR3 bases: TGTGCCAGCAGCCTGGTAGCGGGGAGGGCCACAGATACGCAGTATTTT. It is translated as CASSLVAGRATDTQYF.

The genes are TRBV4-1 and TRBJ2-7; TRBD1 is a possible D gene (7 bases). The CDR3 totals 17 residues. V was shortened by 0 bases and J by 2 bases, with 17 bases between the two germline ends. Germline V gene sequence: CDR1 MGHRA, CDR2 YSYEKL. The CDR3 spells CASSQEQGRTGTYEQYF. CDR3 nucleotide sequence: TGCGCCAGCAGCCAAGAACAAGGGAGGACAGGAACCTACGAGCAGTACTTC.

This sequence joins TRBV7-2 and TRBJ2-7, with 8 bases fitting TRBD2. Germline CDR1 and CDR2: SGHTA and FQGNSA. The CDR3 totals 15 residues. V trimming: 2 bases; J trimming: 5 bases; junction bases outside the gene matches: 8. The CDR3 loop is CASSLSYPGGDEQYF. As DNA, the CDR3 is TGTGCCAGCAGCTTAAGTTATCCCGGGGGGGACGAGCAGTACTTC.

The chain combines TRBV28 with TRBJ1-3, with D uncertain. V was clipped by 5 bases and J by 4 bases, with 12 bases between them. From germline, CDR1 is MDHEN and CDR2 SYDVKM. CDR3 length: 14 amino acids. The chain's CDR3 is CASSTRLTGNTIYF. The CDR3 bases are TGTGCCAGCAGTACAAGACTGACAGGAAACACCATATATTTT.

This clonotype has only a few counts. The J gene is TRBJ2-3, the V gene TRBV11-2; 13 nucleotides line up with TRBD2. Germline assignment: CDR1 SGHAT and CDR2 FQNNGV. The CDR3 has 16 amino acids. J gave up 3 bases and V 5 bases, and 5 bases lay outside the gene matches. CDR3 DNA sequence: TGTGCCAGCAGCCTAGGGACTAGCGGGATTACAGATACGCAGTATTTT. Translated, it gives CASSLGTSGITDTQYF.

This clonotype was detected a few times. V is TRBV4-3 and J is TRBJ2-1, with 8 bases matching TRBD2. Looked up from germline, CDR1 is LGHNA and CDR2 is YSLEER. The CDR3 has 15 amino acids. Trimming at V came to 4 bases and at J to 4 bases, leaving 6 bases not matched to a gene. The CDR3 region has the DNA TGCGCCAGCAGCCCCGATCGCGGGGGGTACAATGAGCAGTTCTTC. This translates into CASSPDRGGYNEQFF.

This clonotype showed up just a few times. This rearrangement joins TRBV29-1 to TRBJ1-1; D is perhaps TRBD1 (6 bases). CDR3 length equals 12 residues. Trimming pared 4 bases from V and 3 bases from J, leaving 9 bases between. Germline CDR1 SQVTM, CDR2 ANQGSEA. CDR3 amino acids: CSVGWGHTEAFF. CDR3 nucleotides: TGCAGCGTTGGTTGGGGGCACACTGAAGCTTTCTTT. The full variable domain, its missing parts supplied by reference TRBV29-1 and TRBJ1-1, is SAVISQKPSRDICQRGTSLTIQCQVDSQVTMMFWYRQQPGQSLTLIATANQGSEATYESGFVIDKFPISRPNLTFSTLTVSNMSPEDSSIYLCSVGWGHTEAFFGQGTRLTVV.